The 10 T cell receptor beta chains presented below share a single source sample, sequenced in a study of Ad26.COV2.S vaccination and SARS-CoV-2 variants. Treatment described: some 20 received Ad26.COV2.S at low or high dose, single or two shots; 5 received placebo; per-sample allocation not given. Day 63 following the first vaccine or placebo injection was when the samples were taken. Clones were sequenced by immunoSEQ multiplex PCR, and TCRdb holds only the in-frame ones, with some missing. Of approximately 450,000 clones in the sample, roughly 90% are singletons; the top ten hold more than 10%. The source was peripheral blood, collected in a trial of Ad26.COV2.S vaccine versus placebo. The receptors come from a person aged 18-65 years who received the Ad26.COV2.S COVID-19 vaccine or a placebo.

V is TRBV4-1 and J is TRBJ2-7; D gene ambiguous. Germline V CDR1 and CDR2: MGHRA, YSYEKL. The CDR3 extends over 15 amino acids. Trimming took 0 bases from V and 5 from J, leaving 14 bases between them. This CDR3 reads CASSQDTAQPHEQYF. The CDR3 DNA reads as TGCGCCAGCAGCCAAGATACCGCCCAGCCCCACGAGCAGTACTTC.

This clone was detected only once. CDR3 region: CASSVAGSTHEQYF. The CDR3 DNA follows: TGTGCCAGCAGCGTAGCCGGGAGTACCCACGAGCAGTACTTC. V gene TRBV9 combines with J gene TRBJ2-7, with D tentatively TRBD2 (6 bases). In germline, CDR1 is SGDLS, CDR2 YYNGEE. This CDR3 has 14 amino acids. V lost 0 bases to trimming and J lost 5 bases, with 12 bases between them.

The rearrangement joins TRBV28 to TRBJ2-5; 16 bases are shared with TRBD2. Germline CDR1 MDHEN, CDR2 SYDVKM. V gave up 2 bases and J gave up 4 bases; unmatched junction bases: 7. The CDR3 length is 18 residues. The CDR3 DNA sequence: TGTGCCAGCAGTTTACGGGGACTAGCGGGAGGGCCGGGAGAGACCCAGTACTTC. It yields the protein CASSLRGLAGGPGETQYF.

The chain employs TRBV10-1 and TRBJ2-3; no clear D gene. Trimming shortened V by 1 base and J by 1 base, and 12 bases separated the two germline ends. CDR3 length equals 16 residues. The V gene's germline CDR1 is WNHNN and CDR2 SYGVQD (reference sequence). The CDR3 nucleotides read TGCGCCAGCAGTGAGTTAAGGGCAGGTCGCACAGATACGCAGTATTTT. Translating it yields CASSELRAGRTDTQYF.

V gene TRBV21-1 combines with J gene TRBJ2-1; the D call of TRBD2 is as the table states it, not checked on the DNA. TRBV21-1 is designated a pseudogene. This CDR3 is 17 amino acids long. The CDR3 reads CASSPIRGEGPYNEQFF. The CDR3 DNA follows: TGTGCCAGCAGCCCGATTAGGGGGGAGGGCCCCTACAATGAGCAGTTCTTC.

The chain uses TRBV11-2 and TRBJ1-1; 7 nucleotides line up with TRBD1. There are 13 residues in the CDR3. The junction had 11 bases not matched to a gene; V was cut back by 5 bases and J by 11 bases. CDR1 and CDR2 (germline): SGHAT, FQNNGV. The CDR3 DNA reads TGTGCCAGCAGCCCTACAGGGGCCGCGAAGGCTTTCTTT. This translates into CASSPTGAAKAFF.

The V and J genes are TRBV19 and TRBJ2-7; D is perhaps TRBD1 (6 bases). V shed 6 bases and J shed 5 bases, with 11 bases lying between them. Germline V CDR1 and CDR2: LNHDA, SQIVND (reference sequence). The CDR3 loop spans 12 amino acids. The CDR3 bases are TGTGCCAGTAGACAGGGAATCCACGAGCAGTACTTC. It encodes CASRQGIHEQYF.

Here the CDR3 reads CATSDGPGQGAPNYGYTF. The DNA of the CDR3 is TGTGCCACCAGTGATGGACCGGGACAGGGTGCTCCTAACTATGGCTACACCTTC. This chain joins TRBV24-1 and TRBJ1-2, with 9 bases lining up with TRBD1. V lost 3 bases, J lost 0 bases, and 10 bases stayed unmatched. Germline V gene lookup returns CDR1 KGHDR and CDR2 SFDVKD. This CDR3 has 18 amino acids.

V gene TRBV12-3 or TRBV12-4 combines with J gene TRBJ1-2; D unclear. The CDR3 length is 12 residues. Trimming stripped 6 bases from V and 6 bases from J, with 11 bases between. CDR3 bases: TGTGCCAGCAGCTCTAACTTACATGGCTACACCTTC. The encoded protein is CASSSNLHGYTF.

In nucleotides, the CDR3 is TGTGCCAGCAGCGTAGGCCCTAGCGGGAGTCACCTTTCAAGGGAGCAGTTCTTC. Protein: CASSVGPSGSHLSREQFF. The chain employs TRBV9 and TRBJ2-1, with 10 nucleotides matching TRBD2. Trimming at V came to 0 bases and at J to 10 bases, leaving 16 bases not matched to a gene. The CDR3 sequence is 18 residues long. Germline CDR1 reads SGDLS; CDR2 reads YYNGEE.